One sample yielded the 20 T cell receptor beta chains listed below, sequenced in a study of blood T cell repertoires in COVID-19 (TCRdb year 2020). Library generation was performed with the immunoSEQ multiplex PCR assay. TCRdb retrieved this table from immuneACCESS and kept in-frame rearrangements only. Not all clones are present; in checked studies, unresolved V genes account for under half, and no reason is known for the remainder. The sample includes about 60,000 clones, with about 86% observed a single time. The ten largest clonotypes hold more than 0.95% of the sample. Sequencing used peripheral blood. The receptors were gathered from a man aged 35 to 55 with acute or convalescent COVID-19.

The genes are TRBV19 and TRBJ2-2; D possibly corresponds to TRBD1 (5 bases). V dropped 3 bases and J dropped 5 bases, with 13 bases sitting between them. This CDR3 comprises 15 residues. Germline V gene data show CDR1 as LNHDA and CDR2 as SQIVND (reference sequence). The CDR3 protein is CASSIGRVETGELFF. The CDR3 bases are TGTGCCAGTAGTATTGGCAGGGTGGAAACCGGGGAGCTGTTTTTT.

This clone turned up a few times. The V and J genes are TRBV20-1 and TRBJ1-5; TRBD1 matches 8 bases. CDR3 length equals 16 residues. Germline CDR1 DFQATT, CDR2 SNEGSKA (reference sequence). V shed 3 bases and J 4 bases; nucleotides not matched to a gene: 11. CDR3 sequence (DNA): TGCAGTGCTAGTGGCCAGGGGGCGGGGGGGAATCAGCCCCAGCATTTT. Amino acids: CSASGQGAGGNQPQHF.

The chain carries TRBV5-6 and TRBJ2-2, with D hard to call. The CDR3 is 14 amino acids. Trimming cost V 1 base and J 2 bases, with 6 bases left between them. Germline CDR1 and CDR2: SGHDT and YYEEEE. The CDR3 sequence: CASSLQENTGELFF. In DNA, the CDR3 is TGTGCCAGCAGCTTGCAGGAAAACACCGGGGAGCTGTTTTTT.

This clone was observed a few times. The chain links TRBV7-9 to TRBJ1-1; D uncertain. The length of the CDR3 is 13 residues. Per the germline V gene, CDR1 is SEHNR and CDR2 is FQNEAQ (reference sequence). Between the trimmed V and J ends, which lost 0 bases and 7 bases, there was a span of 9 bases. Here the CDR3 DNA reads TGTGCCAGCAGCTTAGCGGCGGAGTTTGAAGCTTTCTTT. It codes for CASSLAAEFEAFF.

This clone has just one count. V and J are TRBV19 and TRBJ1-6; D is uncertain. The germline V gene has CDR1 LNHDA and CDR2 SQIVND (reference sequence). V was cut by 7 bases and J by 2 bases, with 12 bases left in between. This CDR3 region has 15 residues. CDR3 residues: CASKGGVPYNSPLHF. CDR3 DNA: TGTGCCAGTAAAGGTGGAGTTCCCTATAATTCACCCCTCCACTTT.

The rearrangement links TRBV5-1 to TRBJ2-3; perhaps TRBD1 as D (8 bases). V lost 4 bases, J lost 5 bases, and 20 bases lay in between. Germline assignment: CDR1 SGHRS and CDR2 YFSETQ. The CDR3 contains 16 residues. CDR3 sequence: CASSILGTTGGDTQYF. CDR3 nucleotide sequence: TGCGCCAGCAGCATACTGGGGACTACAGGGGGAGATACGCAGTATTTT.

The CDR3 DNA is TGTGCCAGCAGTTCCGGACTAGGGGCGCAGTATTTT. The encoded protein is CASSSGLGAQYF. The chain links TRBV7-3 to TRBJ2-3; 7 bases match TRBD2. Germline loops: CDR1 SGHTA, CDR2 FQGTGA. The CDR3 consists of 12 residues. Trimming cost V 6 bases and J 10 bases; bases outside gene matches: 7.

This rearrangement joins TRBV19 to TRBJ2-3; TRBD2 matches 7 bases. The CDR3 loop spans 19 amino acids. Germline trimming cut 3 bases from V and 0 bases from J; bases unmatched to any gene: 15. Germline V gene sequence: CDR1 LNHDA, CDR2 SQIVND (reference sequence). In DNA, the CDR3 is TGTGCCAGTAGTATCTGGGCTAATTTAGGCGGGGGTAGCACAGATACGCAGTATTTT. Protein product: CASSIWANLGGGSTDTQYF.

V is TRBV3-1 (or the pseudogene TRBV3-2) and J is TRBJ1-5; D is possibly TRBD1 (5 bases). Looked up from germline, CDR1 is LGHDT and CDR2 is YNNKEL (reference sequence). The CDR3 runs to 14 residues. With 4 bases removed from V and 11 bases from J, the gap between germline ends came to 18 bases. The CDR3 loop is CASSPTGGSRAQHF. The CDR3 coding sequence is TGTGCCAGCAGCCCCACGGGGGGATCTAGGGCCCAGCATTTT.

For the CDR3, the DNA is TGTGCCAGCAGCTTACGAGTAGCGGGGGTTGGGGATACGCAGTATTTT. Translated, it gives CASSLRVAGVGDTQYF. This chain uses TRBV7-3 with TRBJ2-3; TRBD2 matches at 9 bases. This CDR3 has 16 amino acids. Germline V gene sequence: CDR1 SGHTA, CDR2 FQGTGA. The J segment lost 6 bases and the V segment lost 2 bases, leaving 9 bases of the junction unmatched.

The J gene is TRBJ2-1, the V gene TRBV15; D might be TRBD2 (5 bases). CDR3 length equals 17 residues. The V end was cut by 1 base, the J end by 5 bases, with 18 bases between. The germline V gene has CDR1 LNHNV and CDR2 YYDKDF (reference sequence). This CDR3 is CATSRGGWAGRNNEQFF. CDR3 in DNA: TGTGCCACCAGCAGAGGCGGGTGGGCTGGGAGAAACAATGAGCAGTTCTTC.

V is TRBV30 and J is TRBJ1-3; D gene ambiguous. The CDR3 totals 17 residues. CDR1 and CDR2 from the germline V gene are GTSNPN and SVGIG (reference sequence). Trimming removed 0 bases from V and 0 bases from J, with 15 bases in between. For the CDR3, the DNA is TGTGCCTGGAGTGTACGTCTTTTGTCTAACTCTGGAAACACCATATATTTT. Translated: CAWSVRLLSNSGNTIYF.

The V and J genes are TRBV5-3 and TRBJ2-2; weak D call: TRBD2 (6 bases). TRBV5-3 is an ORF, and what it does is uncertain. V lost 4 bases, J lost 0 bases, and 13 bases lay in between. The CDR3 runs 16 residues. The CDR3 sequence is CARSPGLHSNTGELFF. The CDR3 nucleotides read TGTGCCAGAAGCCCGGGACTCCACTCGAACACCGGGGAGCTGTTTTTT.

This sequence joins TRBV6-1 and TRBJ1-4, with D possibly TRBD1 on 6 matching bases. The CDR3 totals 17 residues. The V gene lost 2 bases and the J gene lost 2 bases, with 15 bases spanning the gap. Germline CDR1 reads MNHNS; CDR2 reads SASEGT. CDR3 loop: CASSEQSGGATNEKLFF. CDR3 sequence (DNA): TGTGCCAGCAGTGAACAGAGCGGGGGGGCCACTAATGAAAAACTGTTTTTT.

V usage is TRBV2 and J usage is TRBJ2-7; TRBD1 matches at 8 bases. J lost 0 bases, V lost 6 bases, and 7 bases had no gene match. Germline V lookup: CDR1 SNHLY, CDR2 FYNNEI. This CDR3 contains 15 residues. The CDR3: CASSGQGSVSYEQYF. CDR3 DNA: TGTGCCAGCAGCGGACAGGGTAGTGTCTCCTACGAGCAGTACTTC.

This chain connects TRBV6-2 or TRBV6-3 to TRBJ1-2, with no clear D. The CDR3 runs to 12 residues. CDR1 is MNHEY, CDR2 SVGEGT, per germline. Trimming cost V 3 bases and J 8 bases, with 10 bases left between them. CDR3 protein: CASSYRGSGYTF. As DNA, the CDR3 is TGTGCCAGCAGTTATCGGGGATCCGGCTACACCTTC.

The V and J genes are TRBV6-2 or TRBV6-3 and TRBJ2-5; D is unclear. Trimming shortened V by 5 bases and J by 1 base, and 11 bases separated the two germline ends. Germline V CDR1 and CDR2: MNHEY, SVGEGT. The CDR3 runs 14 residues. The CDR3 region is CASSKLSTQETQYF. The CDR3 coding sequence is TGTGCCAGCAGTAAGCTTAGTACCCAAGAGACCCAGTACTTC.

The gene calls are TRBV19 and TRBJ1-2, with TRBD1 as a possible D gene (6 bases). The CDR3 totals 17 residues. Germline values: CDR1 LNHDA, CDR2 SQIVND (reference sequence). The V and J ends lost 6 bases and 3 bases respectively, with 23 bases between them. CDR3 amino acids: CASSPILYREGDYGYTF. CDR3 nucleotide sequence: TGTGCCAGTAGCCCAATCCTTTACAGGGAGGGAGACTATGGCTACACCTTC. Drawing the rest from reference TRBV19 and TRBJ1-2, the complete variable domain is DGGITQSPKYLFRKEGQNVTLSCEQNLNHDAMYWYRQDPGQGLRLIYYSQIVNDFQKGDIAEGYSVSREKKESFPLTVTSAQKNPTAFYLCASSPILYREGDYGYTFGSGTRLTVV.

This clone was observed a few times. This chain links TRBV6-5 with TRBJ2-5; a possible D gene is TRBD1 (5 bases). This CDR3 has 13 amino acids. V gave up 4 bases and J gave up 1 base, with 7 bases separating them. Germline V gene data show CDR1 as MNHEY and CDR2 as SVGAGI. CDR3 region: CASSSTAQETQYF. For the CDR3, the DNA is TGTGCCAGCAGTTCGACAGCCCAAGAGACCCAGTACTTC.

The chain joins TRBV29-1 to TRBJ2-3; D ambiguous. The CDR3 runs to 12 residues. The germline V gene encodes CDR1 SQVTM and CDR2 ANQGSEA. The germline V and J ends were trimmed by 6 bases and 2 bases, with 9 bases remaining between them. In nucleotides, the CDR3 is TGCAGCGTCCAACAGACCACAGATACGCAGTATTTT. As protein: CSVQQTTDTQYF.